This TCR beta chain emerged from a study of T cells in Graves' hyperthyroidism and ophthalmopathy. Amplification of TCR beta CDR3 regions used RNA as the template. HTBI primers were used for first-round RT-PCR of the TCR CDR3. TCRdb analysed the multiplex PCR reads with MiXCR anew, one entry per CDR3 protein. This table holds under 30,000 distinct CDR3 sequences, approximately 49% found once. Lactation, pregnancy, other autoimmune disease or uncontrolled infection led to exclusion of patients. Preceding any ophthalmopathy symptoms, the blood sample dates from first hyperthyroidism diagnosis. Fresh peripheral blood, 9.5 to 10 ml of it, supplied the PBMCs. This clonotype has only a few counts. The V segment lost 1 base and the J segment 4 bases; nucleotides outside the gene matches: 8. From germline, CDR1 is SGHRS and CDR2 YFSETQ. The CDR3 length is 16 residues.

This clonotype originated in a woman aged 35 to 49 with Graves' hyperthyroidism that later progressed to Graves' ophthalmopathy. The chain is built from TRBV5-1 and TRBJ2-1, with TRBD2 identical over 7 bases. Sequenced sample: blood. As DNA, the CDR3 is TGCGCCAGCAGCTTGTACGGCGGGAGCGGATACAATGAGCAGTTCTTC. Residues: CASSLYGGSGYNEQFF.